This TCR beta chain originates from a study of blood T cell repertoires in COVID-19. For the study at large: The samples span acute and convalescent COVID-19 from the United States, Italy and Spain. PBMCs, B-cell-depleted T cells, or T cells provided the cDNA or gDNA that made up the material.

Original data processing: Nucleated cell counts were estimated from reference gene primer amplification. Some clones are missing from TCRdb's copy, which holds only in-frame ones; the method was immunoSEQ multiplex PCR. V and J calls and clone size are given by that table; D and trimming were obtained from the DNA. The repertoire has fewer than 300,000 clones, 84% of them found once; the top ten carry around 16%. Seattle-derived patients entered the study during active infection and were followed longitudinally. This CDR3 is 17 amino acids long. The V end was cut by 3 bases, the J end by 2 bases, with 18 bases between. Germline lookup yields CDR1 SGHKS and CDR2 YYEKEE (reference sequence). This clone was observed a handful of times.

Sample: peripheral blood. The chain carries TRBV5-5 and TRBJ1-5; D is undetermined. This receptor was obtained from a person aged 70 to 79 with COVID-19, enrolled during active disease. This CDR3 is CASSSTGSNLGNQPQHF. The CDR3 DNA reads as TGTGCCAGCAGCTCAACGGGGTCCAACTTGGGCAATCAGCCCCAGCATTTT.